The rows below give T cell receptor beta chains drawn from one sample of a study of cytomegalovirus exposure and HLA in healthy donors. The repertoire was sequenced with immunoSEQ multiplex PCR; TCRdb's copy has only in-frame clones and lacks some. This sample yields more than 85,000 clones, of which roughly nine tenths are seen a single time; around 3.6% belongs to the top ten. The source material was PBMCs. The receptor source for this set is a woman aged 18-29 years in good health and CMV-seropositive. CDR3s include the opening cysteine and the closing phenylalanine or tryptophan. Each record gives: J gene, clone size, V gene, D gene, CDR3 DNA, CDR3 protein. A D gene is named only where the DNA matches it firmly. Clone size is stated in some rows and not others, as once, few, many or a class when expanded.

TRBJ1-5 . TRBV25-1 . TGTGCCAGCAGTGAATCCCGACCGGGGGTTAGCAATCAGCCCCAGCATTTT CASSESRPGVSNQPQHF
TRBJ1-5 once TRBV7-2 . TGTGCCAGCAGCTTAATTAGTGGGGGCGTTCAGCCCCAGCATTTT CASSLISGGVQPQHF
TRBJ2-7 . TRBV5-6 TRBD2 TGTGCCAGCAGCTTGGCTAGCGGGAGCAAAGAGCAGTACTTC CASSLASGSKEQYF
TRBJ2-7 . TRBV7-8 TRBD1 TGTGCCAGCAGCACCTCCGGGACAGTCTACGAGCAGTACTTC CASSTSGTVYEQYF
TRBJ2-2 . TRBV5-1 . TGCGCCAGCAGCTTGGATGTAGAGACAGAGAACACCGGGGAGCTGTTTTTT CASSLDVETENTGELFF
TRBJ1-1 . TRBV11-3 . TGTGCCAGCAGCTTAGGGCAGAACACTGAAGCTTTCTTT CASSLGQNTEAFF
TRBJ1-5 . TRBV9 . TGTGCCAGCAGCCAGGACGGGAATAATCAGCCCCAGCATTTT CASSQDGNNQPQHF
TRBJ2-7 . TRBV11-2 . TGTGCCAGCAGCTTCCGACTAGACAGCTCCTACGAGCAGTACTTC CASSFRLDSSYEQYF
TRBJ2-1 . TRBV5-1 TRBD1 TGCGCCAGCAGCTCGGGACAGGGGGGTTACAATGAGCAGTTCTTC CASSSGQGGYNEQFF
TRBJ2-1 few TRBV10-3 TRBD2 TGTGCCATCAGGGGAGCGGGGCAGAGCTCCTACAATGAGCAGTTCTTC CAIRGAGQSSYNEQFF
TRBJ2-7 . TRBV30 . TGTGCCTGGAGATACCGGACTAAGGGAAACGAGCAGTACTTC CAWRYRTKGNEQYF
TRBJ2-5 . TRBV5-1 TRBD1 TGCGCCAGCAGCTGGGACAGGGTGGGGTTGGACCAAGAGACCCAGTACTTC CASSWDRVGLDQETQYF
TRBJ2-7 . TRBV2 TRBD2 TGTGCCAGCAAGTCGGGAGGCGCCTACGAGCAGTACTTC CASKSGGAYEQYF
TRBJ2-2 . TRBV9 . TGTGCCAGCAGCGTAGGGAGTACCGGGGAGCTGTTTTTT CASSVGSTGELFF
TRBJ2-1 . TRBV5-6 TRBD2 TGTGCCAGCATCACATCCCTAGGCGGGCTAGCGGGAGGCAATGAGCAGTTCTTC CASITSLGGLAGGNEQFF
TRBJ2-7 . TRBV2 TRBD1 TGTGCCAGCAGTGACGACAGGGGAACCTACGAGCAGTACTTC CASSDDRGTYEQYF
TRBJ2-5 . TRBV7-9 . TGTGCCAGCAGCTTAGTGGTCAGCCAAGAGACCCAGTACTTC CASSLVVSQETQYF
TRBJ1-5 few TRBV5-6 . TGTGCCAGCAGCAATCAACGGAATCAGCCCCAGCATTTT CASSNQRNQPQHF
TRBJ2-7 . TRBV7-9 TRBD1 TGTGCCAGCAGCTGGGACAGGGCAGACGAGCAGTACTTC CASSWDRADEQYF
TRBJ1-2 few TRBV28 TRBD1 TGTGCCAGCAGTTTGGGGGGGACAGGGTATGGCTACACCTTC CASSLGGTGYGYTF
TRBJ2-5 . TRBV5-1 . TGCGCCAGCAGCTTGAAGCAGGGGAGAGAGACCCAGTACTTC CASSLKQGRETQYF
TRBJ2-4 . TRBV27 . TGTGCCAGCAGGGGGCAGGTCAAAAACATTCAGTACTTC CASRGQVKNIQYF
TRBJ2-2 . TRBV6-5 . TGTGCCAGCAGGTTATCCACCGGGGAGCTGTTTTTT CASRLSTGELFF
TRBJ1-5 . TRBV5-1 TRBD1 TGCGCCAGCAGCTGGCAGGGGGCGGACAATCAGCCCCAGCATTTT CASSWQGADNQPQHF
TRBJ2-7 . TRBV19 . TGTGCCAGTAGAAAGACTAGTAGGACTCCCGAGCAGTACTTC CASRKTSRTPEQYF
TRBJ1-5 . TRBV2 TRBD1 TGTGCCAGCAGTGATATAGGTGGGACAGGGGGCTTGAGGAGTTGGAATCAGCCCCAGCATTTT CASSDIGGTGGLRSWNQPQHF
TRBJ1-5 once TRBV6-1 TRBD1 TGTGCCAGCATCCGAGACAGGGACAGCAATCAGCCCCAGCATTTT CASIRDRDSNQPQHF
TRBJ2-7 . TRBV2 TRBD1 TGTGCCAGCAGCCCCCCGACAGGGCGCTTCGAGCAGTACTTC CASSPPTGRFEQYF
TRBJ2-3 . TRBV20-1 . TGCAGTGCTTGGAGCCCAGATACGCAGTATTTT CSAWSPDTQYF
TRBJ2-5 . TRBV11-1 . TGTGCCAGCAGCCTGGGAGAGGGAGAGACCCAGTACTTC CASSLGEGETQYF
TRBJ2-3 . TRBV5-1 TRBD2 TGCGCCTCCCAGCGGGGGAACACAGATACGCAGTATTTT CASQRGNTDTQYF
TRBJ2-3 . TRBV12-5 . TGTGCTAGTGGCTCTAGAGATACGCAGTATTTT CASGSRDTQYF
TRBJ2-3 . TRBV30 . TGTGCCTGGCGAGAAGGAGGAGGACGCACAGATACGCAGTATTTT CAWREGGGRTDTQYF
TRBJ2-5 . TRBV7-8 . TGTGCCAGCAGCCATTTACCGGGAGTGGTGATTGGCCGAGAGACCCAGTACTTC CASSHLPGVVIGRETQYF
TRBJ1-5 . TRBV4-1 . TGCGCCAGCAGAGAGCCGGGAACCAATCAGCCCCAGCATTTT CASREPGTNQPQHF
TRBJ2-4 . TRBV11-1 . TGTGCCAGCAGCTTAGCGAGAGGAGGGATCGGAGCCAAAAACATTCAGTACTTC CASSLARGGIGAKNIQYF
TRBJ2-7 . TRBV11-3 TRBD1 TGTGCCAGCAGCGGAGGGACAGGGGTCCCCTGGGTTACCGACGACTACGAGCAGTACTTC CASSGGTGVPWVTDDYEQYF
TRBJ2-7 . TRBV2 TRBD2 TGTGCCAGCAGGCGACTAGCGGGAGGGCCGGTCTCCCGGGGCTACGAGCAGTACTTC CASRRLAGGPVSRGYEQYF
TRBJ1-4 . TRBV15 . TGTGCCACCAGCTTAGGGGACTCCCAAAATGAAAAACTGTTTTTT CATSLGDSQNEKLFF
TRBJ2-5 . TRBV5-1 TRBD2 TGCGCCAGCAGCTTGGCCAGACTAGCGGGGCCCCCGGAGACCCAGTACTTC CASSLARLAGPPETQYF
TRBJ1-4 once TRBV10-1 . TGCGCCAGCAGTGACGAGACAGGCCCGTTTGAAAAACTGTTTTTT CASSDETGPFEKLFF
TRBJ1-3 . TRBV5-1 TRBD1 TGCGCCAGCAGCTTGGCCGGTGGCAGGGGGCCAGGCACCATATATTTT CASSLAGGRGPGTIYF